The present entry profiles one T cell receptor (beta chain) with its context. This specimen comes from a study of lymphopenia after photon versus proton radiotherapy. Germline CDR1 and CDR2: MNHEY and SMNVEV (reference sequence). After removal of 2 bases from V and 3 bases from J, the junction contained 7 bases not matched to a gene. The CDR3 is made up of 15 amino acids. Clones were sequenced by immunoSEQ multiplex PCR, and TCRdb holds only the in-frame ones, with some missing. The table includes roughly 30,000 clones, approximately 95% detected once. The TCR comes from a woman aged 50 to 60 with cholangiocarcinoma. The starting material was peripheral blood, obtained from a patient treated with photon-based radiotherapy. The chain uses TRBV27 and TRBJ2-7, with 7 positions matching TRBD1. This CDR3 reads CASSLTGTVNYEQYF. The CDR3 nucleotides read TGTGCCAGCAGTTTAACCGGGACAGTGAACTACGAGCAGTACTTC.